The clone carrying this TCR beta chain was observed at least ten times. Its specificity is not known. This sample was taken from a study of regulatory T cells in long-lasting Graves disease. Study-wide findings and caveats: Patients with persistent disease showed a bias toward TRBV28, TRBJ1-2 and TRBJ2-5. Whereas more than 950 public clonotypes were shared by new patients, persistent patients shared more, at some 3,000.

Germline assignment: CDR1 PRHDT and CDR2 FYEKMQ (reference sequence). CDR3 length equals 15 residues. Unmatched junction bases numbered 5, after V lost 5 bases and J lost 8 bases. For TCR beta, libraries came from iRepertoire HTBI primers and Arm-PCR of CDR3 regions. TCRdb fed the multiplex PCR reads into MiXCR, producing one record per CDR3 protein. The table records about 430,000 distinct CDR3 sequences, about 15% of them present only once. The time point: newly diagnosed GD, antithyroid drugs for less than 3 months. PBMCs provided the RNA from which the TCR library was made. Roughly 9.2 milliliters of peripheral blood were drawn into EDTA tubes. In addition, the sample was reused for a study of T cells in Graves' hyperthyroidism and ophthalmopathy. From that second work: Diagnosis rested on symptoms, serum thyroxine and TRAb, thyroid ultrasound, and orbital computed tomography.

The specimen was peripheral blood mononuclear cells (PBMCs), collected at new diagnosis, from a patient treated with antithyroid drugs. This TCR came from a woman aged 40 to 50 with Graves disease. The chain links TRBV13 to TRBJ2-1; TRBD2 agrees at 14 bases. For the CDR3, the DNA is TGTGCCAGCAGCCCGGGACTAGCGGGAGATGATGAGCAGTTCTTC. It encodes CASSPGLAGDDEQFF.